A selection of T cell receptor beta chains follows, all from one sample in a study of blood T cells in healthy people across ages. MiXCR was run by TCRdb on the 5' RACE reads, yielding one entry per CDR3 protein. This sample has about 780,000 distinct CDR3 sequences, with 35% to 60% found just once. Sample: blood. These receptors were collected from a man at least 80 years old in good health. CDR3s include the opening cysteine and the closing phenylalanine or tryptophan.

CDR3aa	v_gene
CASSLVGASPLHF	TRBV3-1
CASSLGTGVVQPQHF	TRBV7-8
CASSYSIEEYNEQYF	TRBV6-2/TRBV6-3
CASSPLVSSYNEQFF	TRBV5-1
CSAQSLAGVMDTKYF	TRBV20-1
CASTWDREANEQFF	TRBV7-9
CASRYRQGATFGNNEQFF	TRBV12-3/TRBV12-4
CASSQILAEETQYF	TRBV3-1
CASRTSGSSYNEQFF	TRBV6-1
CASKGLNTGELFF	TRBV19
CASSLVAGHYNEQFF	TRBV7-9
CASSTRDSTGELFF	TRBV5-1
CASRRTGGLGETQYF	TRBV5-1
CASSLAQNQPQHF	TRBV7-2
CSARAELGRLGETQYF	TRBV20-1
CASSYSTSSNEKLFF	TRBV6-5